This T cell receptor (beta chain) was captured by sequencing in a study of blood T cell repertoires in COVID-19. The overall study: Samples of COVID-19 (acute and convalescent) were obtained from the United States, Italy and Spain. T cells, B-cell-depleted T cells, or PBMCs supplied cDNA or gDNA.

The CDR3 contains 16 residues. CDR1 is SGHNT, CDR2 YYREEE, per germline (reference sequence). V was trimmed by 3 bases and J by 0 bases, leaving 13 bases between them. Authors' processing steps: Reference gene primer amplification gave nucleated cell count estimates. Assay used: immunoSEQ multiplex PCR; TCRdb lists only in-frame clones, some missing. The V and J calls and clone size were taken over from that table, and D and trimming were inferred from the DNA. The repertoire holds about 280,000 clones, with approximately 81% as singletons. Before being deemed recovered, Cohort 3 donors had two negative PCRs, clearance, or symptom resolution.

The receptor was derived from a woman aged 50 to 65 who had recovered from COVID-19. Sequenced input: PBMCs or T cells enriched from blood (not recorded which). The chain joins TRBV5-4 to TRBJ2-1, with a possible D match to TRBD1 (5 bases). The CDR3 region has the DNA TGTGCCAGCAGCTGGCAGGGCTGGGGCTCCTACAATGAGCAGTTCTTC. It codes for CASSWQGWGSYNEQFF.